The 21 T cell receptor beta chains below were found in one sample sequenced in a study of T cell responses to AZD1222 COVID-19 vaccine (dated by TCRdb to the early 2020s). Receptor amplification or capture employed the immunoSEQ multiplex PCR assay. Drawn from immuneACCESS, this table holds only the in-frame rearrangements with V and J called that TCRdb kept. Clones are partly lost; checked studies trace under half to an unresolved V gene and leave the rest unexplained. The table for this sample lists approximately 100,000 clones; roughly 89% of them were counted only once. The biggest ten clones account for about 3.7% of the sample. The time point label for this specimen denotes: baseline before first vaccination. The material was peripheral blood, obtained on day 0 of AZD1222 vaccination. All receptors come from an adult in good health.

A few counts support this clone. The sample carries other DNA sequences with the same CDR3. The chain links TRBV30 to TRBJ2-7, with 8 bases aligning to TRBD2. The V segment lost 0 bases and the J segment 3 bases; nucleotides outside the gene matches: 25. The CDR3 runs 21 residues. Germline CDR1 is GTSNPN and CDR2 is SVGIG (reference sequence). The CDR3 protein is CAWSVGGSAGGPRGWVYEQYF. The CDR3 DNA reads TGTGCCTGGAGTGTTGGCGGCTCGGCGGGGGGCCCTCGGGGGTGGGTCTACGAGCAGTACTTC.

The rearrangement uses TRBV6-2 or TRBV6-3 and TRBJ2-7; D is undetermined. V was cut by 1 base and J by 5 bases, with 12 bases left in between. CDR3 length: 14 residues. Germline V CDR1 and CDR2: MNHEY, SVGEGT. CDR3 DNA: TGTGCCAGCAGTTACTTGCGGCCGATAAACGAGCAGTACTTC. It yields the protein CASSYLRPINEQYF.

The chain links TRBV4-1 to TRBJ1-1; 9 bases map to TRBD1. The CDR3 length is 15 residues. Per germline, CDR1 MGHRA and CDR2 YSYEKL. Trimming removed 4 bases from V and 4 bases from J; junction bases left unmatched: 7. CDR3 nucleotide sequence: TGCGCCAGCAGCCGCGGACAGGGGTTGAGCACTGAAGCTTTCTTT. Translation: CASSRGQGLSTEAFF.

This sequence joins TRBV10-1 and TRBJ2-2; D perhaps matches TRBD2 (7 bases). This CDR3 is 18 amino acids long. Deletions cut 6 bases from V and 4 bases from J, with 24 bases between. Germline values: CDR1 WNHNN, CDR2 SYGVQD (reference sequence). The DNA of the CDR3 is TGCGCCAGCAGCGACGCTAGGGGGGGGACCGCCGGCACCGGGGAGCTGTTTTTT. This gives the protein CASSDARGGTAGTGELFF.

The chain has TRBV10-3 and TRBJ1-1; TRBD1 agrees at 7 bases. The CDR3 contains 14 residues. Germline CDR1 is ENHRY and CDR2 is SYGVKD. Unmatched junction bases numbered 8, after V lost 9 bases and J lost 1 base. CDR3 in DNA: TGTGCCATTGCGCAAACAGGGGAGAACACTGAAGCTTTCTTT. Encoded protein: CAIAQTGENTEAFF.

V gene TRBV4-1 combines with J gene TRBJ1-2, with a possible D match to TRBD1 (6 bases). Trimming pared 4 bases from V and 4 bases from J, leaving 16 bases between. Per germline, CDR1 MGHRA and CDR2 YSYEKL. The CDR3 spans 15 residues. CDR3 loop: CASSPVNREGYGYTF. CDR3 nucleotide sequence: TGCGCCAGCAGCCCCGTTAACAGGGAGGGCTATGGCTACACCTTC.

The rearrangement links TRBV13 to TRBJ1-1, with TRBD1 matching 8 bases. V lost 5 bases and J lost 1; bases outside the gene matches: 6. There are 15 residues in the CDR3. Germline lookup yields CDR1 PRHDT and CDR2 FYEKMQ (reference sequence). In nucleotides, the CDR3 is TGTGCCAGCAGCCCCGGACAGGGCTGGAACACTGAAGCTTTCTTT. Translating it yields CASSPGQGWNTEAFF.

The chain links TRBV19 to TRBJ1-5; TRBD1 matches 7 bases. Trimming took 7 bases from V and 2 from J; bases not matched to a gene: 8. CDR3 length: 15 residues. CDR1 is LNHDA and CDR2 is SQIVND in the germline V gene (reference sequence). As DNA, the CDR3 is TGTGCCAGTATCCCCCGGCAGGGGGGCAATCAGCCCCAGCATTTT. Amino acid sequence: CASIPRQGGNQPQHF.

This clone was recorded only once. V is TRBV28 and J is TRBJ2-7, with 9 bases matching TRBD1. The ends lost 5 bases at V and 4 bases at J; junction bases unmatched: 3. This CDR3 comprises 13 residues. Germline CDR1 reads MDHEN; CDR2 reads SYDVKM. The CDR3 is CASSGTGIYEQYF. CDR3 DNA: TGTGCCAGCAGTGGGACAGGGATTTACGAGCAGTACTTC.

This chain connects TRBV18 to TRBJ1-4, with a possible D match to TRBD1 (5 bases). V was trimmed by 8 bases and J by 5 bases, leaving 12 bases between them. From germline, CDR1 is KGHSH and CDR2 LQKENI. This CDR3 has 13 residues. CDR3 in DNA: TGTGCCAGCGCAAGGGGCGAGAATGAAAAACTGTTTTTT. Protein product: CASARGENEKLFF.

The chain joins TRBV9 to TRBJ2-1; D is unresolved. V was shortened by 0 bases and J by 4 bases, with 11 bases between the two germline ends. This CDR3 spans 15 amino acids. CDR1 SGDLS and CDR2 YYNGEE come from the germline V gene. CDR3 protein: CASSVGTDSYNEQFF. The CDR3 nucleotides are TGTGCCAGCAGCGTAGGTACAGATAGTTACAATGAGCAGTTCTTC.

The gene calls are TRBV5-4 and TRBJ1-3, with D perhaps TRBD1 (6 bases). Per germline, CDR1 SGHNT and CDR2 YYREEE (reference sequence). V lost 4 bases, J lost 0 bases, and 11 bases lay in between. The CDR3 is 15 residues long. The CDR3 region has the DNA TGTGCCAGCAGCACCGGGACACACTCTGGAAACACCATATATTTT. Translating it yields CASSTGTHSGNTIYF.

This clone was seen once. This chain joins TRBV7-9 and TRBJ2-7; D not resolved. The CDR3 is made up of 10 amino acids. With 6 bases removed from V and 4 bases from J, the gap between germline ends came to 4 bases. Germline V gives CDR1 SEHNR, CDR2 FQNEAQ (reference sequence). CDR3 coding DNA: TGTGCCAGCAGTGGTTACGAGCAGTACTTC. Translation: CASSGYEQYF. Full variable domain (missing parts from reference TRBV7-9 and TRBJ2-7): DTGVSQNPRHKITKRGQNVTFRCDPISEHNRLYWYRQTLGQGPEFLTYFQNEAQLEKSRLLSDRFSAERPKGSFSTLEIQRTEQGDSAMYLCASSGYEQYFGPGTRLTVT.

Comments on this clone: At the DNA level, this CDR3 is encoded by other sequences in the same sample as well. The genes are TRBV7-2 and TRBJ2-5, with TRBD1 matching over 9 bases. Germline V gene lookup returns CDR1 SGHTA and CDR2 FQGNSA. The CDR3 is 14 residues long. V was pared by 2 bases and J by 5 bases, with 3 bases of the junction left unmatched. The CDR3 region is CASSLNRGRETQYF. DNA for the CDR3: TGTGCCAGCAGCTTAAACAGGGGGCGGGAGACCCAGTACTTC.

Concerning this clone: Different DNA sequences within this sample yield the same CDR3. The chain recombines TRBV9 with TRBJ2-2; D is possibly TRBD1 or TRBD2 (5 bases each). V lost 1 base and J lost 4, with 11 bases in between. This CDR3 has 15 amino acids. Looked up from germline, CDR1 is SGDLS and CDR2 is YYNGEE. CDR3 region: CASSVRAGTTGELFF. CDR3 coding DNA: TGTGCCAGCAGCGTAAGGGCAGGGACCACCGGGGAGCTGTTTTTT. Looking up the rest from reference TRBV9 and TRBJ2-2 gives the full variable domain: DSGVTQTPKHLITATGQRVTLRCSPRSGDLSVYWYQQSLDQGLQFLIQYYNGEERAKGNILERFSAQQFPDLHSELNLSSLELGDSALYFCASSVRAGTTGELFFGEGSRLTVL.

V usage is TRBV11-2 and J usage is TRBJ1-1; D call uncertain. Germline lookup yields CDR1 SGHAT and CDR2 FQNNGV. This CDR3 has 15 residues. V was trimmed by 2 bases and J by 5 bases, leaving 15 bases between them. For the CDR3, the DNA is TGTGCCAGCAGCTTATTTGAAGGCATTTTAACTGAAGCTTTCTTT. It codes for CASSLFEGILTEAFF.

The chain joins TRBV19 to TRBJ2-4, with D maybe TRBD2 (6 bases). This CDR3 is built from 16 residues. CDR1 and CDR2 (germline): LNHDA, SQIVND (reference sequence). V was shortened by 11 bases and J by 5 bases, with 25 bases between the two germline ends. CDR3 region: CAQAPPGQQRENIQYF. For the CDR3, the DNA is TGTGCCCAAGCACCCCCCGGCCAACAGCGGGAAAACATTCAGTACTTC.

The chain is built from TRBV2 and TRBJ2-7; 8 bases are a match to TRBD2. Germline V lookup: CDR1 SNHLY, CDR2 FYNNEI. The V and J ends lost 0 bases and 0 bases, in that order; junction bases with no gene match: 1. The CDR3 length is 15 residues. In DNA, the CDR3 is TGTGCCAGCAGTGAAGCGGGGACTAGCTCCTACGAGCAGTACTTC. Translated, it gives CASSEAGTSSYEQYF.

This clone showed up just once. The CDR3 loop is CASSETQGAHGFGYTF. Written as DNA, the CDR3 is TGTGCCAGCAGCGAGACACAGGGGGCCCACGGGTTTGGCTACACCTTC. The chain uses TRBV9 and TRBJ1-2; TRBD1 matches 9 bases. Germline V gene sequence: CDR1 SGDLS, CDR2 YYNGEE. With V trimmed by 3 bases and J by 7 bases, 13 bases remained unmatched. The CDR3 has 16 residues.

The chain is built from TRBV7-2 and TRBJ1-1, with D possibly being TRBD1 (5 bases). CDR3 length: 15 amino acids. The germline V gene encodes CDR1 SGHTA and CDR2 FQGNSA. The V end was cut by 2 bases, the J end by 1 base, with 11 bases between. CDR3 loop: CASSLLGVWNTEAFF. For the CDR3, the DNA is TGTGCCAGCAGCTTATTGGGGGTTTGGAACACTGAAGCTTTCTTT.

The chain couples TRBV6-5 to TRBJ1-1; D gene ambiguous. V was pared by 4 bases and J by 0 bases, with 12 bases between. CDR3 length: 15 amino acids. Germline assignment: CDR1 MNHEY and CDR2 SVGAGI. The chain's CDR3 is CASSSRLTLNTEAFF. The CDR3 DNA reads TGTGCCAGCAGTTCGAGGCTTACCTTGAACACTGAAGCTTTCTTT.